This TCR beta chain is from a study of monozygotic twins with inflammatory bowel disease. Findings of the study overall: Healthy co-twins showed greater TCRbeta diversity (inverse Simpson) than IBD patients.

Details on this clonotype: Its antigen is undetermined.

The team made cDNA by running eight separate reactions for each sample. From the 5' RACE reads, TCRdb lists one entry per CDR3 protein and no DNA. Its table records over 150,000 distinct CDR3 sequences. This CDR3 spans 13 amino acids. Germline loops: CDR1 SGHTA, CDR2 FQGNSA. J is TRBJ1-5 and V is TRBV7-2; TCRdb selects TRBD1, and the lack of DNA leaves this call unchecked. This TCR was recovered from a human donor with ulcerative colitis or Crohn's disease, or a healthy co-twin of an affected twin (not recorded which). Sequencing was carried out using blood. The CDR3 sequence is CASSPGFYQPQHF.